These T cell receptor beta chains were read from a single sample in a study of identical twins. MiXCR was run by TCRdb on the 5' RACE reads, yielding one entry per CDR3 protein. The table includes around 470,000 distinct CDR3 sequences, 13% to 15% detected once. These same data were also listed under a study on yellow fever vaccine responses in identical twins.

Source material: CD4+ T cells sorted from blood. Receptor source: a woman aged 18-30 years in good health. CDR3s include the opening cysteine and the closing phenylalanine or tryptophan. D genes are given only for firm matches. Only part of the rows carry a size: once, few, many, or a class if the clone is expanded.

CDR3nt: TGTGCCAGCAGCCCTAAGGGGTACTACAATGAGCAGTTCTTC
CDR3aa: CASSPKGYYNEQFF
v_gene: TRBV7-9
len: 14
abundance: -
d_gene: -
j_gene: TRBJ2-1

CDR3nt: TGTGCCAGCTCGACAGGGCCAAATTCCTACGAGCAGTACTTC
CDR3aa: CASSTGPNSYEQYF
v_gene: TRBV2
len: 14
abundance: few
d_gene: TRBD1
j_gene: TRBJ2-7

CDR3nt: TGTGCCAGCTATCGGCTGAACACTGAAGCTTTCTTT
CDR3aa: CASYRLNTEAFF
v_gene: TRBV6-1
len: 12
abundance: few
d_gene: -
j_gene: TRBJ1-1

CDR3nt: TGTGCCAGCAGGGGCCGCGGAGGGGGCTCCTACGAGCAGTACTTC
CDR3aa: CASRGRGGGSYEQYF
v_gene: TRBV12-3/TRBV12-4
len: 15
abundance: many
d_gene: -
j_gene: TRBJ2-7

CDR3nt: TGCGCCAGCGGCAGGGACAGGGGGAATGAAAAACTGTTTTTT
CDR3aa: CASGRDRGNEKLFF
v_gene: TRBV5-1
len: 14
abundance: many
d_gene: TRBD1
j_gene: TRBJ1-4

CDR3nt: TGTGCCAGCAGCTTAGGGGGGCGGGAGTTTCCCGAGCAGTACTTC
CDR3aa: CASSLGGREFPEQYF
v_gene: TRBV7-2
len: 15
abundance: -
d_gene: -
j_gene: TRBJ2-7

CDR3nt: TGTGCCAGCAGCTCCCCCCTAGGGGACGAGCAGTACTTC
CDR3aa: CASSSPLGDEQYF
v_gene: TRBV7-2
len: 13
abundance: -
d_gene: -
j_gene: TRBJ2-7

CDR3nt: TGCAGTGCTAGAGATTCAGGGGGCAACACTGAAGCTTTCTTT
CDR3aa: CSARDSGGNTEAFF
v_gene: TRBV20-1
len: 14
abundance: -
d_gene: TRBD1
j_gene: TRBJ1-1

CDR3nt: TGTGCCAGCAGGGGCTTCGGCGGGGGCACAGATACGCAGTATTTT
CDR3aa: CASRGFGGGTDTQYF
v_gene: TRBV2
len: 15
abundance: -
d_gene: -
j_gene: TRBJ2-3

CDR3nt: TGTGCCAGCAGCCTGGTTCCTACCAATGAGCAGTTCTTC
CDR3aa: CASSLVPTNEQFF
v_gene: TRBV3-1
len: 13
abundance: few
d_gene: -
j_gene: TRBJ2-1

CDR3nt: TGTGCCTGGAGGAAGGACAGAGAATCCGAGCAGTACTTC
CDR3aa: CAWRKDRESEQYF
v_gene: TRBV30
len: 13
abundance: few
d_gene: -
j_gene: TRBJ2-7

CDR3nt: TGCAGTGCTAGGATGGGCGGGAGGGCCTACAATGAGCAGTTCTTC
CDR3aa: CSARMGGRAYNEQFF
v_gene: TRBV20-1
len: 15
abundance: few
d_gene: TRBD2
j_gene: TRBJ2-1

CDR3nt: TGTGCCAGCAGCCCGACAGGGTTTCGGCCCTACGAGCAGTACTTC
CDR3aa: CASSPTGFRPYEQYF
v_gene: TRBV5-4
len: 15
abundance: -
d_gene: TRBD1
j_gene: TRBJ2-7

CDR3nt: TGCAGTGCTAATGTTCCTGGGAATGTAAATACGCAGTATTTT
CDR3aa: CSANVPGNVNTQYF
v_gene: TRBV20-1
len: 14
abundance: -
d_gene: -
j_gene: TRBJ2-3

CDR3nt: TGTGCCAGCAGCGTAGAAGGTTACGAGCAGTACTTC
CDR3aa: CASSVEGYEQYF
v_gene: TRBV9
len: 12
abundance: few
d_gene: -
j_gene: TRBJ2-7

CDR3nt: TGCAGTGCTAGAGAGCAGGGGCCCTCCTACAATGAGCAGTTCTTC
CDR3aa: CSAREQGPSYNEQFF
v_gene: TRBV20-1
len: 15
abundance: few
d_gene: -
j_gene: TRBJ2-1

CDR3nt: TGTGCCAGCAGCCCTGGGGACAGGGGCTACAATGAGCAGTTCTTC
CDR3aa: CASSPGDRGYNEQFF
v_gene: TRBV7-9
len: 15
abundance: -
d_gene: TRBD1
j_gene: TRBJ2-1

CDR3nt: TGCAGCGTCGCCTCCGGGCCCTACGAGCAGTACTTC
CDR3aa: CSVASGPYEQYF
v_gene: TRBV29-1
len: 12
abundance: many
d_gene: -
j_gene: TRBJ2-7

CDR3nt: TGTGCCAGCAGCCAAGATCTTCTGGCGGGAGGGATCACAGATACGCAGTATTTT
CDR3aa: CASSQDLLAGGITDTQYF
v_gene: TRBV4-2
len: 18
abundance: few
d_gene: TRBD2
j_gene: TRBJ2-3

CDR3nt: TGTGCCAGCAGTTTAGGTACGGCCCGATTCAATCAGCCCCAGCATTTT
CDR3aa: CASSLGTARFNQPQHF
v_gene: TRBV27
len: 16
abundance: -
d_gene: -
j_gene: TRBJ1-5

CDR3nt: TGTGCCAGCACCCTCGGGCGGGACAGAAGTATAGTAGAGTACAATGAGCAGTTCTTC
CDR3aa: CASTLGRDRSIVEYNEQFF
v_gene: TRBV12-3/TRBV12-4
len: 19
abundance: -
d_gene: -
j_gene: TRBJ2-1

CDR3nt: TGTGCCAGCAGTTTATATTCGGGACCATCCTACGAGCAGTACTTC
CDR3aa: CASSLYSGPSYEQYF
v_gene: TRBV28
len: 15
abundance: many
d_gene: -
j_gene: TRBJ2-7

CDR3nt: TGTGCCAGCAGTGACGCCCGGGACTGCCCTCCCTACGAGCAGTACTTC
CDR3aa: CASSDARDCPPYEQYF
v_gene: TRBV6-4
len: 16
abundance: -
d_gene: -
j_gene: TRBJ2-7

CDR3nt: TGCGCCAGCCTTCGGTTTGGGGGCTCAATTTCGCCCCTTTACGAGCAGTACTTC
CDR3aa: CASLRFGGSISPLYEQYF
v_gene: TRBV5-1
len: 18
abundance: -
d_gene: -
j_gene: TRBJ2-7

CDR3nt: TGTGCCAGCAGCGGACTAGCGGGGGGGCTCGTGTCAGATACGCAGTATTTT
CDR3aa: CASSGLAGGLVSDTQYF
v_gene: TRBV27
len: 17
abundance: few
d_gene: TRBD2
j_gene: TRBJ2-3

CDR3nt: TGTGCCAGCAGTTACTCCGTAAACACCATATATTTT
CDR3aa: CASSYSVNTIYF
v_gene: TRBV6-6
len: 12
abundance: -
d_gene: -
j_gene: TRBJ1-3

CDR3nt: TGCGCCAGCAGCCCGGCCAAAACTAGCGGGGGCCCCCCGACCCAGTACTTC
CDR3aa: CASSPAKTSGGPPTQYF
v_gene: TRBV5-1
len: 17
abundance: -
d_gene: TRBD2
j_gene: TRBJ2-5

CDR3nt: TGTGCCAGCTCACCTTCGACAGGGGGAACGTACGAGCAGTACTTC
CDR3aa: CASSPSTGGTYEQYF
v_gene: TRBV18
len: 15
abundance: -
d_gene: TRBD1
j_gene: TRBJ2-7

CDR3nt: TGTGCCAGCAGTTTACCTAGCGGACAAGAGACCCAGTACTTC
CDR3aa: CASSLPSGQETQYF
v_gene: TRBV12-3/TRBV12-4
len: 14
abundance: few
d_gene: TRBD2
j_gene: TRBJ2-5

CDR3nt: TGTGCCAGCAGCCAAGAATTACTAGAATCCGAGCAGTACTTC
CDR3aa: CASSQELLESEQYF
v_gene: TRBV14
len: 14
abundance: -
d_gene: -
j_gene: TRBJ2-7

CDR3nt: TGCAGCGTCTTCATAGGGGGAGGCACAGATACGCAGTATTTT
CDR3aa: CSVFIGGGTDTQYF
v_gene: TRBV29-1
len: 14
abundance: many
d_gene: -
j_gene: TRBJ2-3

CDR3nt: TGTGCCAGCAGCTGGCGCGGGGCCTATGGCTACACCTTC
CDR3aa: CASSWRGAYGYTF
v_gene: TRBV7-9
len: 13
abundance: many
d_gene: -
j_gene: TRBJ1-2

CDR3nt: TGTGCCACCAGTGATTTGCACGGGGGCGTGCAGTATTTT
CDR3aa: CATSDLHGGVQYF
v_gene: TRBV24-1
len: 13
abundance: -
d_gene: -
j_gene: TRBJ2-3

CDR3nt: TGTGCCAGCAGCCGAGACTACGGGGTCTACGAGCAGTACTTC
CDR3aa: CASSRDYGVYEQYF
v_gene: TRBV7-8
len: 14
abundance: -
d_gene: -
j_gene: TRBJ2-7

CDR3nt: TGTGCCAGCAGCCCCAGGGGGCTAGGGACTCTCTCCTACAATGAGCAGTTCTTC
CDR3aa: CASSPRGLGTLSYNEQFF
v_gene: TRBV11-1
len: 18
abundance: many
d_gene: TRBD1
j_gene: TRBJ2-1

CDR3nt: TGTGCCAGCAGTGAGTCAGGGGAGAGGAATGAGCAGTTCTTC
CDR3aa: CASSESGERNEQFF
v_gene: TRBV25-1
len: 14
abundance: -
d_gene: -
j_gene: TRBJ2-1

CDR3nt: TGTGCCAGCAGTGTTGGGGGGCGAGAGCAGTACTTC
CDR3aa: CASSVGGREQYF
v_gene: TRBV28
len: 12
abundance: few
d_gene: -
j_gene: TRBJ2-7

CDR3nt: TGCGCCAGCAGCCGAAGAATGGCTAGCGGACACACAGATACGCAGTATTTT
CDR3aa: CASSRRMASGHTDTQYF
v_gene: TRBV4-3
len: 17
abundance: -
d_gene: TRBD2
j_gene: TRBJ2-3

CDR3nt: TGTGCCAGCAGCCCCCGACTAGCGGGAGAGGGTGAGCAGTTCTTC
CDR3aa: CASSPRLAGEGEQFF
v_gene: TRBV7-2
len: 15
abundance: -
d_gene: TRBD2
j_gene: TRBJ2-1

CDR3nt: TGCAGTGCTAGAGCTCCCAAGGGGGATACGCAGTATTTT
CDR3aa: CSARAPKGDTQYF
v_gene: TRBV20-1
len: 13
abundance: few
d_gene: -
j_gene: TRBJ2-3

CDR3nt: TGTGCCAGCAGTTTACTCCCTAAGCAGGGCATGCAAGAGACCCAGTACTTC
CDR3aa: CASSLLPKQGMQETQYF
v_gene: TRBV27
len: 17
abundance: -
d_gene: -
j_gene: TRBJ2-5

CDR3nt: TGTGCCAGTAGTGACCGGGCGGAGATCTATGGCTACACCTTC
CDR3aa: CASSDRAEIYGYTF
v_gene: TRBV19
len: 14
abundance: -
d_gene: -
j_gene: TRBJ1-2

CDR3nt: TGTGCCAGCAGCTTAGACGGGACAGGGCCTTACGAGCAGTACTTC
CDR3aa: CASSLDGTGPYEQYF
v_gene: TRBV11-2
len: 15
abundance: few
d_gene: TRBD1
j_gene: TRBJ2-7

CDR3nt: TGTGCCAGCAGGGGGGTAACAGGGGCCGGGGCCAAAAACATTCAGTACTTC
CDR3aa: CASRGVTGAGAKNIQYF
v_gene: TRBV6-1
len: 17
abundance: few
d_gene: TRBD1
j_gene: TRBJ2-4

CDR3nt: TGCGCCAGCAAACAAGTCCCTAGCGGCACCGGGGAGCTGTTTTTT
CDR3aa: CASKQVPSGTGELFF
v_gene: TRBV5-1
len: 15
abundance: few
d_gene: TRBD2
j_gene: TRBJ2-2

CDR3nt: TGTGCCAGCAGGACGGGACTAGCTTCCTACGAGCAGTACTTC
CDR3aa: CASRTGLASYEQYF
v_gene: TRBV28
len: 14
abundance: few
d_gene: TRBD2
j_gene: TRBJ2-7

CDR3nt: TGTGCCAGCAGGCCTTCATACAAAGACACAGATACGCAGTATTTT
CDR3aa: CASRPSYKDTDTQYF
v_gene: TRBV7-9
len: 15
abundance: few
d_gene: -
j_gene: TRBJ2-3